This TCR beta chain originates from a study of T cell responses to AZD1222 COVID-19 vaccine. As concerns this clone: What it binds is unknown.

Produced via immunoSEQ multiplex PCR; TCRdb's table is partial and in-frame only. The data contain around 270,000 clones, around 93% of them singletons. Whole-study results and caveats: Dominant CD4 TCR responses targeted spike regions 160-218 and 743-854.

The CDR3 contains 13 residues. Germline V gives CDR1 MDHEN, CDR2 SYDVKM. The V and J ends lost 2 bases and 2 bases respectively, with 6 bases between them. The sequence was collected from an adult who received the AZD1222 COVID-19 vaccine. The chain joins TRBV28 to TRBJ2-5, with no clear D. The material sequenced was peripheral blood, taken 28 days after the second AZD1222 dose. CDR3 nucleotide sequence: TGTGCCAGCAGTTTACAAGCTCAAGAGACCCAGTACTTC. The encoded protein is CASSLQAQETQYF.